This T cell receptor beta chain was profiled in a study of post-analysis software for immune sequencing data. Background on the study: Recorded disease courses covered relapsing-remitting, secondary progressive and progressive-relapsing multiple sclerosis. Some patients had no subtype annotation. Notes on the study in general: Same-batch preparations were strongly co-clustered by F measure. For normalized Chao1 diversity, multiple sclerosis patients scored significantly lower than controls did.

Tagging with unique molecular identifiers was a feature of the TCR beta cDNA libraries. Input populations of 1 to 10 million T cells gave rise to some 500,000 cDNA molecules. TCRdb re-called the PCR reads through MiXCR, storing one row per CDR3 protein. Here the sample spans 650,000 to 900,000 distinct CDR3 sequences, just over 45% being singletons. This clonotype was counted many times. As yet, its antigen is unknown. The specimen was blood. The receptor was derived from a girl aged 10-17 years with multiple sclerosis.

In DNA form, the CDR3 reads TGTGCCAGCAGCGTAGGAGGTGGGACTAGCGGTTTTCACACAGATACGCAGTATTTT. Encoded protein: CASSVGGGTSGFHTDTQYF. This chain uses TRBV9 with TRBJ2-3; 11 positions match TRBD2. Germline trimming cut 0 bases from V and 2 bases from J; bases unmatched to any gene: 11. CDR1 is SGDLS and CDR2 is YYNGEE in the germline V gene. The CDR3 contains 19 residues.